The 27 T cell receptor beta chains below come from one sample, sequenced in a study of shared clonotypes between healthy human individuals. Only in-frame clones appear in the TCRdb table, and some are missing; sequencing was by immunoSEQ multiplex PCR. This table holds 2 million to 2.5 million clones, around 90% found once. The sample taken for sequencing was naive CD4+ T cells from PBMCs. Noted subset: CD45RA+ positively selected. These receptors came from a man younger than 35 in good health. Some clones in this sample may be carry-over from other donors' samples.

The table lists this clone with a count of one. The chain joins TRBV28 to TRBJ1-5; 9 bases fit TRBD1. The junction had 6 bases not matched to a gene; V was cut back by 5 bases and J by 7 bases. This CDR3 is built from 14 residues. Per germline, CDR1 MDHEN and CDR2 SYDVKM. CDR3 sequence: CASSTGGARQPQHF. In DNA form, the CDR3 reads TGTGCCAGCAGTACAGGGGGCGCCAGGCAGCCCCAGCATTTT.

This sequence joins TRBV18 and TRBJ1-4; D remains ambiguous. This CDR3 contains 15 residues. The germline V gene has CDR1 KGHSH and CDR2 LQKENI. V shed 6 bases and J shed 7 bases, with 18 bases lying between them. CDR3 in amino acids: CASSQAAVPFEKLFF. Here the CDR3 DNA reads TGTGCCAGCTCCCAAGCGGCGGTGCCGTTTGAAAAACTGTTTTTT.

J is TRBJ2-2 and V is TRBV21-1; the listed D gene, TRBD1, was not tested against the DNA. TRBV21-1 is marked as a pseudogene. The CDR3 spans 16 residues. In DNA, the CDR3 is TGTGCCAGCAGCAAAGTCGGGACACTAAACACCGGGGAGCTGTTTTTT. It yields the protein CASSKVGTLNTGELFF.

The chain couples TRBV6-5 to TRBJ2-5; D is uncertain. The CDR3 spans 11 residues. V was clipped by 8 bases and J by 4 bases, with 8 bases between them. CDR1 and CDR2 from the germline V gene are MNHEY and SVGAGI. CDR3 loop: CASRSVETQYF. The CDR3 nucleotides are TGTGCCAGCCGTTCCGTAGAGACCCAGTACTTC.

The chain couples TRBV7-3 to TRBJ2-5, with 9 bases matching TRBD1. There are 15 residues in the CDR3. The germline gives CDR1 SGHTA, CDR2 FQGTGA. Germline trimming cut 3 bases from V and 4 bases from J; bases unmatched to any gene: 6. The CDR3 bases are TGTGCCAGCAGCTTCCACAGGGGGCGCGGAGAGACCCAGTACTTC. Translating gives CASSFHRGRGETQYF.

The chain links TRBV5-1 to TRBJ2-7; TRBD2 is a possible D gene (5 bases). The CDR3 has 16 residues. Trimming took off 4 bases at V and 3 bases at J, with 20 bases between the two ends. CDR1 SGHRS and CDR2 YFSETQ come from the germline V gene. The chain's CDR3 is CASSRMDASGIYEQYF. The DNA for the CDR3 is TGCGCCAGCAGCCGGATGGACGCCTCGGGGATCTACGAGCAGTACTTC. Drawing the rest from reference TRBV5-1 and TRBJ2-7, the complete variable domain is KAGVTQTPRYLIKTRGQQVTLSCSPISGHRSVSWYQQTPGQGLQFLFEYFSETQRNKGNFPGRFSGRQFSNSRSEMNVSTLELGDSALYLCASSRMDASGIYEQYFGPGTRLTVT.

The chain employs TRBV11-2 and TRBJ2-5; D unresolved. The germline CDR1 and CDR2 sequences are SGHAT and FQNNGV. There are 13 residues in the CDR3. The V end was cut by 2 bases, the J end by 7 bases, with 11 bases between. CDR3 loop: CASSLQIPGTQYF. As DNA, the CDR3 is TGTGCCAGCAGCTTACAAATTCCCGGGACCCAGTACTTC.

The sample holds one count of this clone. This sequence joins TRBV5-1 and TRBJ2-1; TRBD2 aligns across 7 bases. The CDR3 contains 15 residues. V shed 7 bases, J shed 0 bases, and the junction held 7 bases outside the gene matches. Per the germline V gene, CDR1 is SGHRS and CDR2 is YFSETQ. The CDR3: CASRRGVGSYNEQFF. CDR3 sequence (DNA): TGCGCCAGCCGCCGGGGGGTCGGCTCCTACAATGAGCAGTTCTTC. Full variable domain (outside the CDR3, taken from reference TRBV5-1 and TRBJ2-1): KAGVTQTPRYLIKTRGQQVTLSCSPISGHRSVSWYQQTPGQGLQFLFEYFSETQRNKGNFPGRFSGRQFSNSRSEMNVSTLELGDSALYLCASRRGVGSYNEQFFGPGTRLTVL.

J is TRBJ2-1 and V is TRBV10-3; 10 bases map to TRBD2. The V and J ends lost 4 bases and 8 bases, in that order; junction bases with no gene match: 8. The CDR3 runs to 15 residues. Germline CDR1 ENHRY, CDR2 SYGVKD. Written as DNA, the CDR3 is TGTGCCATCAGTGCCCAGCGGGAGGGTGTAGATGAGCAGTTCTTC. Its translation is CAISAQREGVDEQFF.

The J gene is TRBJ2-3, the V gene TRBV5-1; 14 bases align to TRBD2. Germline-derived CDR1 and CDR2 are SGHRS and YFSETQ. CDR3 size: 17 residues. Trimming removed 4 bases from V and 3 bases from J; junction bases left unmatched: 7. The CDR3 here is CASSPGLAGVRTDTQYF. CDR3 in DNA: TGCGCCAGCAGCCCGGGACTAGCGGGAGTTCGTACAGATACGCAGTATTTT.

In its sample, this clone was seen once. V and J are TRBV2 and TRBJ2-2; unclear D gene. The CDR3 has 14 residues. V was trimmed by 3 bases and J by 5 bases, leaving 10 bases between them. From germline, CDR1 is SNHLY and CDR2 FYNNEI. This CDR3 reads CASSDPVGTGELFF. The CDR3 DNA follows: TGTGCCAGCAGTGACCCGGTGGGAACCGGGGAGCTGTTTTTT.

J is TRBJ2-5 and V is TRBV5-1; unclear D gene. Trimming took 3 bases from V and 5 from J, leaving 14 bases between them. Germline CDR1 reads SGHRS; CDR2 reads YFSETQ. The CDR3 extends over 14 amino acids. The CDR3 loop is CASSSGELGETQYF. DNA for the CDR3: TGCGCCAGCAGCTCCGGCGAGCTGGGCGAGACCCAGTACTTC.

V usage is TRBV29-1 and J usage is TRBJ2-5; D is perhaps TRBD2 (7 bases). The tail of the sequence fits TRBJ2-7 better, so the J call may be wrong. In germline, CDR1 is SQVTM, CDR2 ANQGSEA. The CDR3 sequence is 17 residues long. In nucleotides, the CDR3 is TGCAGCCAAGGGGGGGCAGACGGGCTCGGAAATCACTACGAGCAGTACTTC. Protein product: CSQGGADGLGNHYEQYF.

The chain joins TRBV27 to TRBJ2-7; D remains ambiguous. Germline V gene sequence: CDR1 MNHEY, CDR2 SMNVEV (reference sequence). The CDR3 is 15 residues long. V lost 6 bases, J lost 3 bases, and 18 bases lay in between. The CDR3 coding sequence is TGTGCCAGCAGCGACCACACTCGGACGAACTACGAGCAGTACTTC. It yields the protein CASSDHTRTNYEQYF.

Comment on this clone: The same CDR3 also results from other DNA sequences found in this sample. This chain links TRBV28 with TRBJ2-7, with D unresolved. The CDR3 sequence is 11 residues long. From germline, CDR1 is MDHEN and CDR2 SYDVKM. Deletions cut 5 bases from V and 3 bases from J, with 5 bases between. The DNA for the CDR3 is TGTGCCAGCAGTAAAAGCTACGAGCAGTACTTC. As protein: CASSKSYEQYF.

The genes are TRBV21-1 and TRBJ2-7; TRBD2, the D gene given by the table, was not confirmed from the DNA. TRBV21-1 is a known pseudogene. The CDR3 has 17 amino acids. In DNA form, the CDR3 reads TGTGCCAGCAGCATCTGTGGTAGCGGGAGGGGCGCCTACGAGCAGTACTTC. This sequence encodes CASSICGSGRGAYEQYF.

On this clone: The sample has other DNA sequences that encode this CDR3 too. V is TRBV5-4 and J is TRBJ2-7; 7 bases fit TRBD1. The CDR3 spans 12 residues. J was trimmed by 6 bases and V by 4 bases; bases with no gene match: 4. The germline gives CDR1 SGHNT, CDR2 YYREEE (reference sequence). The CDR3 DNA reads TGTGCCAGCAGCCAAACAGGGGTCGAGCAGTACTTC. This translates into CASSQTGVEQYF.

The J gene is TRBJ1-3, the V gene TRBV5-1, with D hard to call. The V gene lost 0 bases and the J gene lost 0 bases, with 7 bases spanning the gap. The V gene's germline CDR1 is SGHRS and CDR2 YFSETQ. This CDR3 is built from 15 residues. The CDR3 loop reads CASSLAWYSGNTIYF. The CDR3 nucleotides read TGCGCCAGCAGCTTGGCCTGGTACTCTGGAAACACCATATATTTT.

The V gene is TRBV5-1, the J gene TRBJ1-1, with TRBD1 matching 10 bases. This CDR3 has 16 amino acids. Germline V gene sequence: CDR1 SGHRS, CDR2 YFSETQ. Germline trimming cut 5 bases from V and 6 bases from J; bases unmatched to any gene: 13. The DNA for the CDR3 is TGCGCCAGCAGGGGGGCCGGGACAGGGGTCCCTGCTGAAGCTTTCTTT. Protein product: CASRGAGTGVPAEAFF. The full variable domain, its missing parts supplied by reference TRBV5-1 and TRBJ1-1, is KAGVTQTPRYLIKTRGQQVTLSCSPISGHRSVSWYQQTPGQGLQFLFEYFSETQRNKGNFPGRFSGRQFSNSRSEMNVSTLELGDSALYLCASRGAGTGVPAEAFFGQGTRLTVV.

The chain is built from TRBV7-9 and TRBJ2-5, with D unclear. The V gene lost 2 bases and the J gene lost 3 bases, with 19 bases spanning the gap. Per the germline V gene, CDR1 is SEHNR and CDR2 is FQNEAQ (reference sequence). The CDR3 extends over 17 amino acids. CDR3 region: CASSLIPSHWVEETQYF. CDR3 sequence (DNA): TGTGCCAGCAGCTTAATTCCCAGCCACTGGGTTGAAGAGACCCAGTACTTC.

With respect to this clone: The sample has other DNA sequences that encode this CDR3 too. Written as DNA, the CDR3 is TGCGCCAGCAGCTTAAGGCCAACTAATGAAAAACTGTTTTTT. Translating it yields CASSLRPTNEKLFF. V is TRBV5-1 and J is TRBJ1-4, with D unresolved. This CDR3 is 14 amino acids long. CDR1 and CDR2 (germline): SGHRS, YFSETQ. V was pared by 2 bases and J by 0 bases, with 5 bases between. The full variable domain, with the rest looked up from reference TRBV5-1 and TRBJ1-4, is KAGVTQTPRYLIKTRGQQVTLSCSPISGHRSVSWYQQTPGQGLQFLFEYFSETQRNKGNFPGRFSGRQFSNSRSEMNVSTLELGDSALYLCASSLRPTNEKLFFGSGTQLSVL.

The chain has TRBV27 and TRBJ2-6; D may be TRBD2 (7 bases). This CDR3 region has 15 residues. CDR1 is MNHEY and CDR2 is SMNVEV in the germline V gene (reference sequence). V lost 6 bases and J lost 0, with 9 bases in between. CDR3 DNA: TGTGCCAGCAGGGGGGGGCTCTCTGGGGCCAACGTCCTGACTTTC. As protein: CASRGGLSGANVLTF.

The genes are TRBV15 and TRBJ1-4; D is possibly TRBD1 (5 bases). The germline V gene has CDR1 LNHNV and CDR2 YYDKDF (reference sequence). The CDR3 totals 19 residues. V shed 1 base and J shed 1 base, with 19 bases lying between them. The CDR3 nucleotides are TGTGCCACCAGCAGAGTGGTGGGTGGTAACGGGGGAACTAATGAAAAACTGTTTTTT. Amino acids: CATSRVVGGNGGTNEKLFF.

V gene TRBV27 combines with J gene TRBJ1-2, with D maybe TRBD1 (5 bases). Deletions cut 8 bases from V and 2 bases from J, with 18 bases between. The CDR3 spans 15 residues. The germline gives CDR1 MNHEY, CDR2 SMNVEV (reference sequence). The CDR3 DNA reads as TGTGCCAGCGGAATCCGGGGCCTTTTGAACTATGGCTACACCTTC. It translates to CASGIRGLLNYGYTF.

The chain combines TRBV18 with TRBJ2-7; no definite D call. Germline values: CDR1 KGHSH, CDR2 LQKENI. Trimming took off 4 bases at V and 3 bases at J, with 10 bases between the two ends. The CDR3 has 13 amino acids. The CDR3 reads CASSQYTNYEQYF. CDR3 nucleotide sequence: TGTGCCAGCTCACAGTACACCAACTACGAGCAGTACTTC.

The chain recombines TRBV18 with TRBJ2-7, with unresolved D. The CDR3 length is 12 residues. V shed 5 bases and J shed 3 bases, with 8 bases lying between them. Germline V gene sequence: CDR1 KGHSH, CDR2 LQKENI. CDR3: CASSATLYEQYF. CDR3 nucleotides: TGTGCCAGCTCAGCCACCCTCTACGAGCAGTACTTC.

The gene calls are TRBV5-1 and TRBJ2-1; 11 bases are shared with TRBD1. Germline assignment: CDR1 SGHRS and CDR2 YFSETQ. V lost 7 bases and J lost 7; bases outside the gene matches: 10. The CDR3 covers 15 residues. CDR3 DNA sequence: TGCGCCAGCCTACCGGGACAGGGGGTATGGAATGAGCAGTTCTTC. This gives the protein CASLPGQGVWNEQFF.